This paragraph reports one T cell receptor (beta chain). This PCR relied on a set of 60 Vbeta primers and 13 Jbeta primers. Produced via immunoSEQ multiplex PCR; TCRdb's table is partial and in-frame only. In the table there are roughly 110,000 clones, just over 70% of which are singletons. This record comes from a study of cytomegalovirus exposure and HLA in healthy donors. Source material: PBMCs. The receptor comes from a boy aged 10-17 years in good health and CMV-seronegative.

CDR3 bases: TGTGCCTGGAGTGTCGGCAGCGCCTACGAGCAGTACTTC. It is translated as CAWSVGSAYEQYF. The rearrangement joins TRBV30 to TRBJ2-7; D not resolved. The CDR3 runs 13 residues. Germline V gene data show CDR1 as GTSNPN and CDR2 as SVGIG (reference sequence). V lost 0 bases and J 2 bases, leaving 8 bases between the germline ends.